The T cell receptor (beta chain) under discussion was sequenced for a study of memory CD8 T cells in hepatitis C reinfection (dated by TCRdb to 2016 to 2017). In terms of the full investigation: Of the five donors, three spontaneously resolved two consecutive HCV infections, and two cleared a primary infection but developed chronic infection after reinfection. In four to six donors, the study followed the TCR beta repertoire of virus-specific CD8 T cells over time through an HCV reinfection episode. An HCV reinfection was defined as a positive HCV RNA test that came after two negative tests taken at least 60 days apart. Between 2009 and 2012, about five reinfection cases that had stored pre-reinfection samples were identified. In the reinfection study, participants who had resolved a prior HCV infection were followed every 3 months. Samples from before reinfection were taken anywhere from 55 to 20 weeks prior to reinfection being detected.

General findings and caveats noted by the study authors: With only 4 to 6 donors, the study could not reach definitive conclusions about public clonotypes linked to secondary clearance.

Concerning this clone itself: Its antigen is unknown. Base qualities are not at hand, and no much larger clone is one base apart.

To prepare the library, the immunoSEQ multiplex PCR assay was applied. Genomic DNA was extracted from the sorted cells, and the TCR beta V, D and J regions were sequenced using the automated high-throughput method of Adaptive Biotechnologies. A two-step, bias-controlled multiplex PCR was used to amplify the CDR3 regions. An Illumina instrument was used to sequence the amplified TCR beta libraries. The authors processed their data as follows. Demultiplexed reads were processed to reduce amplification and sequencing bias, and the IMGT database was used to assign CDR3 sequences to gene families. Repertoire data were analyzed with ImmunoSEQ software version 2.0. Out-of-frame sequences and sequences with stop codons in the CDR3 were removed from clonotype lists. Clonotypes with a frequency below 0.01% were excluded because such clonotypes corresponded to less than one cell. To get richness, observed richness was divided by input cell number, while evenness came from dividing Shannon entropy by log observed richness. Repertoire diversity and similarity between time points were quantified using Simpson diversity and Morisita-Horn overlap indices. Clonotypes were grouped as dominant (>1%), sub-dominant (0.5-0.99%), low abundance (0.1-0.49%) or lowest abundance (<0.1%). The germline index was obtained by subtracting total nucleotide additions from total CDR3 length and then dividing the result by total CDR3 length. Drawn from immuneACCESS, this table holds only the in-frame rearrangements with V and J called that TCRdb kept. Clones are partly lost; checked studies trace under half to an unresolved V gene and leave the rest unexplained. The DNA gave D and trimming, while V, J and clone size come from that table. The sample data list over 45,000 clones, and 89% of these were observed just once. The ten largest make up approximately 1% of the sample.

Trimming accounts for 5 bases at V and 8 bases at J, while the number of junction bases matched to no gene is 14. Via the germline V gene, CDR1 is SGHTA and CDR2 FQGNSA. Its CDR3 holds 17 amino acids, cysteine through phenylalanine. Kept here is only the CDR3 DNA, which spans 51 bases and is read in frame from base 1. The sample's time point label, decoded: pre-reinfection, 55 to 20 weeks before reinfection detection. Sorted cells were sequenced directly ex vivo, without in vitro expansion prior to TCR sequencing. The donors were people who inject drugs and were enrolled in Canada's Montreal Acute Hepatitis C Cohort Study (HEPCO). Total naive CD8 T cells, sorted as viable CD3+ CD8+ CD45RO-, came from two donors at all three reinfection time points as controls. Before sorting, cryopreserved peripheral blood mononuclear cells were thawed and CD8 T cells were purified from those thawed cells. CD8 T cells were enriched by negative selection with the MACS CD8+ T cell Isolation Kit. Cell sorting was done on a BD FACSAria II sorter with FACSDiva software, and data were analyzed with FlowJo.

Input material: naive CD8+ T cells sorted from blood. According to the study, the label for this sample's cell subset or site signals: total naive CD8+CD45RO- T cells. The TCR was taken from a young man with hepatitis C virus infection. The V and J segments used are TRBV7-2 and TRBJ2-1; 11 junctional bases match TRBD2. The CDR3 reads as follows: CASSPTSGGLVQHEQFF. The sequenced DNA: TGTGCCAGCAGCCCTACTAGCGGGGGACTTGTTCAGCATGAGCAGTTCTTC. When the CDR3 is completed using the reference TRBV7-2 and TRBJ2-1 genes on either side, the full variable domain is GAGVSQSPSNKVTEKGKDVELRCDPISGHTALYWYRQSLGQGLEFLIYFQGNSAPDKSGLPSDRFSAERTGGSVSTLTIQRTQQEDSAVYLCASSPTSGGLVQHEQFFGPGTRLTVL.